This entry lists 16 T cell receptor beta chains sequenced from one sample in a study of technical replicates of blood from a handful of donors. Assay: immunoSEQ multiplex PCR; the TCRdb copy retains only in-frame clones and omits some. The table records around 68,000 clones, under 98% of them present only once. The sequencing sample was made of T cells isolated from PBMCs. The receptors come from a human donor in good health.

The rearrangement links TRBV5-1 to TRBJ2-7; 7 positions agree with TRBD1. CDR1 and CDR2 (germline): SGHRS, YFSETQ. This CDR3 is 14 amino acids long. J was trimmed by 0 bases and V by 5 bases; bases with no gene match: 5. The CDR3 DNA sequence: TGCGCCAGCAGTTCCGGGACAGCCTCCTACGAGCAGTACTTC. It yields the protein CASSSGTASYEQYF.

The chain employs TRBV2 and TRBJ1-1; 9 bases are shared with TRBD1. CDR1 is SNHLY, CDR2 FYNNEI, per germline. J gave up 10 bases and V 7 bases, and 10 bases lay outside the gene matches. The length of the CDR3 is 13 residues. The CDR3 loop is CASTIGQGPSAFF. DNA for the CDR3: TGTGCCAGCACTATAGGACAGGGGCCCTCAGCTTTCTTT.

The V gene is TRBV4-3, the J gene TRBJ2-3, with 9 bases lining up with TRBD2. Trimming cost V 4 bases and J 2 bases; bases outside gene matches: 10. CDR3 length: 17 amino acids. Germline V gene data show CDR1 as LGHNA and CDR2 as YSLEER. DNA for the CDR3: TGCGCCAGCAGCCTCTCAGGGGCGGGAGGGCTCACAGATACGCAGTATTTT. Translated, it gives CASSLSGAGGLTDTQYF.

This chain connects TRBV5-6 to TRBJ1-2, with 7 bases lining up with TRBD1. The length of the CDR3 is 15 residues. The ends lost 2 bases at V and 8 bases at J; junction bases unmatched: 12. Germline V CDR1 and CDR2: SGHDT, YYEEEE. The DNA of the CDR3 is TGTGCCAGCAGCTTACAGGGGCGGCGCCTAGAGGGCTACACCTTC. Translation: CASSLQGRRLEGYTF.

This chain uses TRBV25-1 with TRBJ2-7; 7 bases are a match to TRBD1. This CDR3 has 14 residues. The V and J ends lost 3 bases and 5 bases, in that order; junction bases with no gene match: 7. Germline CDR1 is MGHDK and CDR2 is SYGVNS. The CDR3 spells CASSDSGGVHEQYF. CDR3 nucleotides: TGTGCCAGCAGTGACTCAGGGGGAGTCCACGAGCAGTACTTC.

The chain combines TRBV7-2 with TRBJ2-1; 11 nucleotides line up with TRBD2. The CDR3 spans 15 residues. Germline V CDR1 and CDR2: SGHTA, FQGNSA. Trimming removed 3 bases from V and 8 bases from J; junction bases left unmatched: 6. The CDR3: CASSLIAGGLDEQFF. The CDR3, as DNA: TGTGCCAGCAGCTTGATAGCGGGAGGGTTGGATGAGCAGTTCTTC.

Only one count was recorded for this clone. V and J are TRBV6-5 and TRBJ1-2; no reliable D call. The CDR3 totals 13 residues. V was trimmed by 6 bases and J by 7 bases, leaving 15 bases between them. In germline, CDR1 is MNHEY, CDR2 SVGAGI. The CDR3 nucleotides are TGTGCCAGCAGCTCCTTACTCCATTCTGGCTACACCTTC. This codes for CASSSLLHSGYTF.

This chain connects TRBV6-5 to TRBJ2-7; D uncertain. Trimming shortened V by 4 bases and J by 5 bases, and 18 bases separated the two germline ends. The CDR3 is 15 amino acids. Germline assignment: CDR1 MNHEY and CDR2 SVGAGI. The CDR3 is CASSFRSPEADEQYF. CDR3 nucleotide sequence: TGTGCCAGCAGTTTTAGGTCCCCCGAGGCGGACGAGCAGTACTTC.

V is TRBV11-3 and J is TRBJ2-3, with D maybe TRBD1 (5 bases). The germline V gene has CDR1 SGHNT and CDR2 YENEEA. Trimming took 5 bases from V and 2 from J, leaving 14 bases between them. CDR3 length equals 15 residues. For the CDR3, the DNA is TGTGCCAGCAGCCAGTGGGGTGGGGCCACAGATACGCAGTATTTT. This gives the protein CASSQWGGATDTQYF.

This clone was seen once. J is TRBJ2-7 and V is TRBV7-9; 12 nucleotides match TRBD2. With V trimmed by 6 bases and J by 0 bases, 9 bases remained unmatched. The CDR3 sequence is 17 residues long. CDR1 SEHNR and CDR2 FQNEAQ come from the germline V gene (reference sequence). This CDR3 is CASSQTSGSIPSYEQYF. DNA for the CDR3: TGTGCCAGCAGTCAGACTAGCGGGAGTATCCCCTCCTACGAGCAGTACTTC.

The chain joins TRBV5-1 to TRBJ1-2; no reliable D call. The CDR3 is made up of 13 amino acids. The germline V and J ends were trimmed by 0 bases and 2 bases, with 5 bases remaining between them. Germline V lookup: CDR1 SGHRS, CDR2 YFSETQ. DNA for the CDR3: TGCGCCAGCAGCTTGGACGGGAACTATGGCTACACCTTC. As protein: CASSLDGNYGYTF. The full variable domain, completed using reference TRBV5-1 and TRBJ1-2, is KAGVTQTPRYLIKTRGQQVTLSCSPISGHRSVSWYQQTPGQGLQFLFEYFSETQRNKGNFPGRFSGRQFSNSRSEMNVSTLELGDSALYLCASSLDGNYGYTFGSGTRLTVV.

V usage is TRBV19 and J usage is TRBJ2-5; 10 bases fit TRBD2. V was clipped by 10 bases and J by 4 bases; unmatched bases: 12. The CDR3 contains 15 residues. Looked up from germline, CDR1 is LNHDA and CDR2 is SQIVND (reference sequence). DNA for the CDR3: TGTGCCACAGCCTCTAGCGGGAGCTCAAGAGAGACCCAGTACTTC. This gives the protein CATASSGSSRETQYF. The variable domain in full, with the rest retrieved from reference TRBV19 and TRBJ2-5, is DGGITQSPKYLFRKEGQNVTLSCEQNLNHDAMYWYRQDPGQGLRLIYYSQIVNDFQKGDIAEGYSVSREKKESFPLTVTSAQKNPTAFYLCATASSGSSRETQYFGPGTRLLVL.

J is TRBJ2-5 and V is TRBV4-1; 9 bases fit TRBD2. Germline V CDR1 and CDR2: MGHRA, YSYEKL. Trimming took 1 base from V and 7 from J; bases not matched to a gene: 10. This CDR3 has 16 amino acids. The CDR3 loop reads CASSQGAGGPPWTQYF. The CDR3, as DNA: TGCGCCAGCAGCCAAGGAGCGGGAGGCCCCCCCTGGACCCAGTACTTC.

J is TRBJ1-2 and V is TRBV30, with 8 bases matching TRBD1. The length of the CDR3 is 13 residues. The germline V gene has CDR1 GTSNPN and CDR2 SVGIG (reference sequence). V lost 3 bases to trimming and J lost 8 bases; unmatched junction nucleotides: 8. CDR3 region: CAWREDRVSGYTF. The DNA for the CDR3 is TGTGCCTGGAGAGAGGACAGGGTGTCAGGCTACACCTTC.

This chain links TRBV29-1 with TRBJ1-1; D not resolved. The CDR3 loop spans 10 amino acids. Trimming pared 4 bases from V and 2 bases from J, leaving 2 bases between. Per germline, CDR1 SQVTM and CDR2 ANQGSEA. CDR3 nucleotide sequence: TGCAGCGTTGCAAACACTGAAGCTTTCTTT. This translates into CSVANTEAFF.

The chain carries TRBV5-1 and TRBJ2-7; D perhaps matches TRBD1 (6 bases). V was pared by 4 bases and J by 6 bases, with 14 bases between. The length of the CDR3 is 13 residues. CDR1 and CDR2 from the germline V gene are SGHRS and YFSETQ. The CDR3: CASSGTIGGEQYF. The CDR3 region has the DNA TGCGCCAGCAGCGGAACCATAGGGGGCGAGCAGTACTTC.